This TCR beta chain was profiled in a study of breast tumors, draining lymph nodes, adjacent tissues. Axillary draining lymph nodes of breast cancer patients supplied the node samples. Study outcomes and limitations: Tumor T cell lymph node origin was a supported hypothesis, not proven. Luminal-like breast cancer showed significantly higher tumor–nontumor repertoire similarity than basal-like. Compared with lymph nodes, tumors were less diverse; compared with nontumor tissue, more.

TCRdb re-derived calls from the multiplex PCR reads in MiXCR, one entry per CDR3 protein. The sample consists of over 100,000 distinct CDR3 sequences, about 22% of them appearing once. The ends were cut back, 7 bases at V and 3 bases at J, with 7 bases in the middle. The germline V gene encodes CDR1 MNHEY and CDR2 SMNVEV (reference sequence). This CDR3 region has 12 residues. This clonotype was detected only a few times. Its specificity is not known. The J gene is TRBJ1-5, the V gene TRBV27; no clear D gene. The sequence derives from a female donor with breast cancer. Some clones in this sample may be carry-over from other donors' samples. The sequenced sample consisted of axillary lymph node tissue. The CDR3 protein is CASKGPNQPQHF. DNA of the CDR3: TGTGCCAGCAAGGGCCCCAATCAGCCCCAGCATTTT.